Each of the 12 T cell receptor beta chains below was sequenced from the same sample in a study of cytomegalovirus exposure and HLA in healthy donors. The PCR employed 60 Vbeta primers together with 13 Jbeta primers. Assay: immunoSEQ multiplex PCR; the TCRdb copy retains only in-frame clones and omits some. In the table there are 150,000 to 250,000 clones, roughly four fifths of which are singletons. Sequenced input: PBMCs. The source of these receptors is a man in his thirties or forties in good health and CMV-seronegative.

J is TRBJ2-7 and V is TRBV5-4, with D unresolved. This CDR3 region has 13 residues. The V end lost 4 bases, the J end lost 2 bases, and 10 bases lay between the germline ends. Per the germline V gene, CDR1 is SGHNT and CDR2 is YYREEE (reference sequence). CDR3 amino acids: CASSRDFTYEQYF. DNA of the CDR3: TGTGCCAGCAGCCGAGACTTTACCTACGAGCAGTACTTC.

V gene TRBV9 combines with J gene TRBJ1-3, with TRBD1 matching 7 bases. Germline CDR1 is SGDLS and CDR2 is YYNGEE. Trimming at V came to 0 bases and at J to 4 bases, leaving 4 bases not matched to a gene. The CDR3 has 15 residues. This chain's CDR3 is CASSVARGQGNTIYF. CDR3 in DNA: TGTGCCAGCAGCGTAGCTAGGGGGCAAGGAAACACCATATATTTT.

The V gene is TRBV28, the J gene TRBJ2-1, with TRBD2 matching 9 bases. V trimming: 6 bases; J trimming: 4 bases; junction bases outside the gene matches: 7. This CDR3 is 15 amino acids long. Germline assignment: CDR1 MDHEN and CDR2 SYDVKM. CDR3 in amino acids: CASRGPGLAYNEQFF. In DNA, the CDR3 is TGTGCCAGCAGGGGGCCGGGACTAGCTTACAATGAGCAGTTCTTC.

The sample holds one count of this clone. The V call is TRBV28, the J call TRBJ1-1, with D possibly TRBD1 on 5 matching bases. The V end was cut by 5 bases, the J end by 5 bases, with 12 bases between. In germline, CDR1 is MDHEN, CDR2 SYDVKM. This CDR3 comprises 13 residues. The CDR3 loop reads CASSTPGGTEAFF. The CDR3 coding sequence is TGTGCCAGCAGTACCCCGGGGGGAACTGAAGCTTTCTTT. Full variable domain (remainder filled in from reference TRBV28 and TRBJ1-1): DVKVTQSSRYLVKRTGEKVFLECVQDMDHENMFWYRQDPGLGLRLIYFSYDVKMKEKGDIPEGYSVSREKKERFSLILESASTNQTSMYLCASSTPGGTEAFFGQGTRLTVV.

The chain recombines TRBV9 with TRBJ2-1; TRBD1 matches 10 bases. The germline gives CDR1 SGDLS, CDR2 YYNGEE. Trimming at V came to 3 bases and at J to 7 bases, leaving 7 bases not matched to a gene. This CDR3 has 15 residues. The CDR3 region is CASSGRQGASNEQFF. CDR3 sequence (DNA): TGTGCCAGCAGCGGGAGACAGGGGGCGTCAAATGAGCAGTTCTTC.

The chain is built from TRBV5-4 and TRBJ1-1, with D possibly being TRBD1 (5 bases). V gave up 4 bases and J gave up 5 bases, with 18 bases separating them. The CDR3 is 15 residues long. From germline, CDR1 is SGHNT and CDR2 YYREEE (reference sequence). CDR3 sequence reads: CASSPFPEKGTEAFF. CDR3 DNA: TGTGCCAGCAGCCCCTTCCCGGAGAAGGGGACTGAAGCTTTCTTT. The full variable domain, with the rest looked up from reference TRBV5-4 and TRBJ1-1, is ETGVTQSPTHLIKTRGQQVTLRCSSQSGHNTVSWYQQALGQGPQFIFQYYREEENGRGNFPPRFSGLQFPNYSSELNVNALELDDSALYLCASSPFPEKGTEAFFGQGTRLTVV.

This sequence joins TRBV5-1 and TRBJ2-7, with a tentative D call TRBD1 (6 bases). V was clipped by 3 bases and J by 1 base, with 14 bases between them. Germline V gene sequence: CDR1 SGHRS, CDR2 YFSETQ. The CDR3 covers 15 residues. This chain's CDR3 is CASSSGHPGSYEQYF. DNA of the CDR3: TGCGCCAGCAGCTCGGGACACCCGGGTTCCTACGAGCAGTACTTC.

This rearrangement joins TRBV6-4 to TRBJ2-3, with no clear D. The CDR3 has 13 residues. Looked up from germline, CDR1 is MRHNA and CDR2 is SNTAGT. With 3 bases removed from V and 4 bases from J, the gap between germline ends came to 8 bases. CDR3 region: CASSERSPDTQYF. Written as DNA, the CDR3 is TGTGCCAGCAGTGAAAGGAGTCCAGATACGCAGTATTTT.

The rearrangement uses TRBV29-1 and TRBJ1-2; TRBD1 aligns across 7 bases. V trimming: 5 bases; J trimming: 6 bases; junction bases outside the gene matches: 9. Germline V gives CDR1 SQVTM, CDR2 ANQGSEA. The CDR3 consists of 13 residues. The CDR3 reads CSVLGQGDDGYTF. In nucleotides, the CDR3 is TGCAGCGTTCTGGGGCAGGGGGATGATGGCTACACCTTC.

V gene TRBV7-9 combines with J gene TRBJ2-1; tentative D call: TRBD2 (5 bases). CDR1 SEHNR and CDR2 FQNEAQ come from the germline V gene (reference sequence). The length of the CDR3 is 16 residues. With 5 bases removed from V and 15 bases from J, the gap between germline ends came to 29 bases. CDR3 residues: CASSAPGNPPNEQTFF. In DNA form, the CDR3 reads TGTGCCAGCAGCGCCCCGGGAAATCCTCCAAATGAGCAGACGTTCTTC.

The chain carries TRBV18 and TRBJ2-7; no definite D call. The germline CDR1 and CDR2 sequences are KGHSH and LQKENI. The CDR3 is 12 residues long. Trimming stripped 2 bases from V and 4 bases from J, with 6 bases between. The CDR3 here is CASSPEQYEQYF. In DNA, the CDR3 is TGTGCCAGCTCACCAGAACAGTACGAGCAGTACTTC.

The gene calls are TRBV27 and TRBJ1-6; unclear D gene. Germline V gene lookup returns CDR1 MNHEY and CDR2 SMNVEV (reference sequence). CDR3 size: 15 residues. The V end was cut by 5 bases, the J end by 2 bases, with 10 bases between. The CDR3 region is CASSTLGTYNSPLHF. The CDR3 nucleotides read TGTGCCAGCAGTACACTAGGGACCTATAATTCACCCCTCCACTTT.